Listed below are T cell receptor beta chains from one sample, sequenced in a study of blood T cell repertoires in COVID-19. Libraries were prepared by immunoSEQ multiplex PCR; TCRdb keeps only in-frame clonotypes and omits some of them. The table has tens of thousands of clones, around 90% seen once. The sequenced sample was peripheral blood. These receptors all stem from a human donor in a cohort sampled during active COVID-19. Both conserved end residues are part of each CDR3. A D gene is named only where the DNA matches it firmly. Not every row has a clone size; where given, it reads once, few, many or a size class.

abundance,j_gene,v_gene,d_gene,CDR3aa,CDR3nt
-,TRBJ1-2,TRBV19,-,CASSPLKGYGYTF,TGTGCCAGTAGTCCTCTGAAGGGGTATGGCTACACCTTC
-,TRBJ2-7,TRBV6-2/TRBV6-3,-,CASSYPGIASSYEQYF,TGTGCCAGCAGTTACCCAGGAATAGCGAGCTCCTACGAGCAGTACTTC
-,TRBJ2-6,TRBV19,TRBD1,CASSPGTGVSGANVLTF,TGTGCCAGTAGTCCCGGGACAGGTGTGTCTGGGGCCAACGTCCTGACTTTC
once,TRBJ2-1,TRBV24-1,-,CATSDLGTPGGEQFF,TGTGCCACCAGTGATTTAGGTACCCCCGGCGGCGAGCAGTTCTTC
-,TRBJ2-1,TRBV2,TRBD2,CASRGLAGANNEQFF,TGTGCCAGCAGGGGACTAGCGGGAGCCAACAATGAGCAGTTCTTC
-,TRBJ2-7,TRBV30,TRBD2,CAWRATSGGAYEQYF,TGTGCCTGGAGGGCTACTAGCGGAGGGGCCTACGAGCAGTACTTC
-,TRBJ1-2,TRBV3-1/TRBV3-2,TRBD1,CASSQDIQGNGYTF,TGTGCCAGCAGCCAAGATATACAGGGGAATGGCTACACCTTC
-,TRBJ1-6,TRBV11-2,-,CASSFDRDTRSPLHF,TGTGCCAGCAGCTTCGACCGGGACACGAGATCACCCCTCCACTTT
-,TRBJ1-1,TRBV27,-,CASSLTVLVMNTEAFF,TGTGCCAGCAGTCTTACAGTCTTGGTGATGAACACTGAAGCTTTCTTT
-,TRBJ2-7,TRBV29-1,TRBD1,CSVAVSYRGIWGSYEQYF,TGCAGCGTTGCCGTTAGCTACAGGGGAATCTGGGGGTCCTACGAGCAGTACTTC
-,TRBJ2-1,TRBV2,-,CASRLAGEQFF,TGTGCCAGCCGGTTAGCCGGTGAGCAGTTCTTC
-,TRBJ2-5,TRBV28,-,CASSYAGAQETQYF,TGTGCCAGCAGTTACGCGGGGGCACAAGAGACCCAGTACTTC
-,TRBJ1-2,TRBV3-1/TRBV3-2,-,CASSREDRYGYTF,TGTGCCAGCAGCCGGGAAGACAGGTATGGCTACACCTTC
-,TRBJ2-7,TRBV2,TRBD2,CASSGLAGVWGRQYF,TGTGCCAGCAGTGGACTAGCGGGAGTTTGGGGAAGGCAGTACTTC
-,TRBJ1-2,TRBV11-2,-,CASSLSVGLSNGYTF,TGTGCCAGCAGCTTATCGGTGGGGCTAAGTAATGGCTACACCTTC
-,TRBJ2-1,TRBV30,TRBD2,CAWSGASGIYNEQFF,TGTGCCTGGAGTGGGGCTAGCGGGATCTACAATGAGCAGTTCTTC
-,TRBJ2-1,TRBV5-1,-,CASSLGRGSGLSGHEQFF,TGCGCCAGCAGCTTGGGGCGGGGTTCAGGCCTAAGCGGACATGAGCAGTTCTTC
-,TRBJ1-6,TRBV7-8,-,CASSFNRVNSPLHF,TGTGCCAGCAGCTTTAACAGGGTCAATTCACCCCTCCACTTT
-,TRBJ2-1,TRBV4-2,TRBD2,CASSQGDSGVYNEQFF,TGTGCCAGCAGCCAAGGGGATAGCGGGGTCTACAATGAGCAGTTCTTC
-,TRBJ2-5,TRBV29-1,TRBD2,CSVSGLAGGPQETQYF,TGCAGCGTTTCAGGACTAGCGGGGGGCCCACAAGAGACCCAGTACTTC
-,TRBJ2-7,TRBV7-9,TRBD1,CASSQMGGQGLSEQYF,TGTGCCAGCAGCCAAATGGGGGGACAGGGACTGAGCGAGCAGTACTTC
-,TRBJ2-2,TRBV18,-,CASSPSGTAVSGELFF,TGTGCCAGCTCACCCTCCGGGACTGCGGTCTCCGGGGAGCTGTTTTTT
-,TRBJ2-3,TRBV7-6,-,CASSPSVPGTDTQYF,TGTGCCAGCAGCCCCTCTGTCCCTGGCACAGATACGCAGTATTTT
-,TRBJ1-4,TRBV5-1,-,CASSIGQTLGNEKLFF,TGCGCCAGCAGCATTGGACAGACTTTGGGTAATGAAAAACTGTTTTTT
-,TRBJ1-4,TRBV5-5,TRBD1,CASSTYRGAEKLFF,TGTGCCAGCAGCACCTACAGGGGTGCTGAAAAACTGTTTTTT
-,TRBJ2-1,TRBV28,TRBD2,CASSFPPGLREGLTYNEQFF,TGTGCCAGCAGTTTCCCACCCGGATTGCGGGAGGGCCTTACCTACAATGAGCAGTTCTTC
-,TRBJ2-7,TRBV28,TRBD1,CASSQGTGGAYEQYF,TGTGCCAGCAGCCAAGGGACAGGGGGTGCCTACGAGCAGTACTTC
-,TRBJ2-1,TRBV6-1,-,CASSDPGTPPYNEQFF,TGTGCCAGCAGTGACCCCGGGACTCCGCCCTACAATGAGCAGTTCTTC
-,TRBJ2-2,TRBV18,TRBD1,CASSPNRGGTGELFF,TGTGCCAGCTCACCGAACAGGGGTGGCACCGGGGAGCTGTTTTTT
-,TRBJ2-7,TRBV27,TRBD1,CASSYNRGSEQYF,TGTGCCAGCAGTTATAACAGGGGGAGCGAGCAGTACTTC
-,TRBJ2-2,TRBV15,-,CATSSRRDDGELFF,TGTGCCACCAGCTCACGTAGAGATGACGGGGAGCTGTTTTTT
-,TRBJ2-3,TRBV7-2,TRBD2,CASSLGLATDTQYF,TGTGCCAGCAGCTTAGGACTAGCCACGGATACGCAGTATTTT
-,TRBJ1-2,TRBV4-2,TRBD1,CASSRFQGVVGYTF,TGTGCCAGCAGCCGATTTCAGGGGGTGGTTGGCTACACCTTC
few,TRBJ2-7,TRBV14,-,CASSQVAGREQYF,TGTGCCAGCAGCCAAGTTGCGGGGCGCGAGCAGTACTTC
-,TRBJ2-7,TRBV3-1/TRBV3-2,-,CASSALAGALNEQYF,TGTGCCAGCAGCGCTCTGGCAGGGGCGCTTAACGAGCAGTACTTC
-,TRBJ1-1,TRBV5-4,TRBD1,CASSTRTGPLNTEAFF,TGTGCCAGCAGCACTCGGACAGGTCCCCTTAACACTGAAGCTTTCTTT
-,TRBJ2-1,TRBV9,-,CASSPGGSTYNEQFF,TGTGCCAGCAGCCCAGGGGGGTCCACCTACAATGAGCAGTTCTTC
-,TRBJ2-1,TRBV27,TRBD2,CASRNLAGAYNEQFF,TGTGCCAGCAGGAACCTAGCGGGAGCCTACAATGAGCAGTTCTTC
once,TRBJ1-1,TRBV6-2/TRBV6-3,-,CASSYSHSNTEAFF,TGTGCCAGCAGTTACTCGCACAGCAACACTGAAGCTTTCTTT
few,TRBJ2-3,TRBV28,TRBD2,CASSQSGSGDTQYF,TGTGCCAGCAGTCAAAGCGGGAGCGGCGATACGCAGTATTTT
-,TRBJ2-7,TRBV15,TRBD1,CATSGQTPLEQYF,TGTGCCACTTCGGGACAGACCCCCCTCGAGCAGTACTTC
-,TRBJ1-2,TRBV5-4,-,CASSIPGNYGYTF,TGTGCCAGCAGTATCCCGGGAAACTATGGCTACACCTTC
-,TRBJ1-1,TRBV7-2,-,CASSLGGRRRLNTEAFF,TGTGCCAGCAGCTTAGGGGGGCGCAGGCGCCTGAACACTGAAGCTTTCTTT
few,TRBJ1-1,TRBV9,-,CASSPSPSNTEAFF,TGTGCCAGCAGCCCAAGCCCCTCGAACACTGAAGCTTTCTTT
-,TRBJ2-1,TRBV7-2,TRBD1,CASSRRDRVDNEQFF,TGTGCCAGCAGCCGCCGGGACAGGGTGGACAATGAGCAGTTCTTC
-,TRBJ2-7,TRBV30,-,CAWSVLLSSYEQYF,TGTGCCTGGAGTGTACTTTTGAGCTCCTACGAGCAGTACTTC
-,TRBJ1-4,TRBV20-1,-,CSASGPGGSEKLFF,TGCAGTGCTAGTGGTCCTGGTGGGAGTGAAAAACTGTTTTTT
-,TRBJ1-6,TRBV5-1,TRBD1,CANLDRGSKSSYNSPLHF,TGCGCCAACCTCGACAGGGGATCAAAAAGCTCCTATAATTCACCCCTCCACTTT
-,TRBJ2-2,TRBV19,-,CASSSGANTGELFF,TGTGCCAGTAGTAGCGGGGCTAACACCGGGGAGCTGTTTTTT